These T cell receptor beta chains were read from a single sample in a study of shared clonotypes between healthy human individuals. Clones were sequenced by immunoSEQ multiplex PCR, and TCRdb holds only the in-frame ones, with some missing. The sample holds 2 million to 2.5 million clones, approximately 94% seen once. The source material was naive CD8+ T cells from PBMCs. Every receptor here comes from a man in his late teens or twenties in good health. Some clones in this sample may be carry-over from other donors' samples. Each CDR3 is given without its conserved first and last residue. Where a row states a size, it is once, few, many or the class of an expanded clone; other rows omit it.

ASSPRTSGPSYEQY,TRBJ2-7,once,TRBV11-2
ASNQGATEAF,TRBJ1-1,-,TRBV13
ASSEDRIHSNQPQH,TRBJ1-5,once,TRBV6-1
ASSEGNWRDTQY,TRBJ2-3,once,TRBV9
ASSQDLEGIPLNTEAF,TRBJ1-1,-,TRBV4-3
AWREAPQETQY,TRBJ2-5,-,TRBV30
ASSYTGEGTNEKLF,TRBJ1-4,-,TRBV5-1
ASSFFPGSYEQY,TRBJ2-7,-,TRBV28
ASSPHLAGDLGEQF,TRBJ2-1,-,TRBV19
ASSLFGAGETQY,TRBJ2-5,-,TRBV28
ASSPASYNEQF,TRBJ2-1,once,TRBV7-3
SVRQGSYNEQF,TRBJ2-1,-,TRBV29-1
ASSEIDGRAHNEQF,TRBJ2-1,-,TRBV2
ASSVGQGIAQETQY,TRBJ2-5,-,TRBV9
SVLTGGPNYGYT,TRBJ1-2,-,TRBV29-1
ASEEHLYGYT,TRBJ1-2,-,TRBV2
SVLLETPEAF,TRBJ1-1,-,TRBV29-1
ASSTGQATQNQPQH,TRBJ1-5,few,TRBV5-6